The 10 T cell receptor beta chains in this list originate from one sample, sequenced in a study of blood T cell repertoires in COVID-19. Sequencing used immunoSEQ multiplex PCR; TCRdb keeps in-frame clones, though not all of them. The table includes roughly 100,000 clones, roughly 87% detected once. The sample consisted of peripheral blood. The receptor set was obtained from a man in his fifties or sixties in a cohort sampled during active COVID-19.

The chain carries TRBV27 and TRBJ2-7; 10 bases match TRBD2. CDR1 MNHEY and CDR2 SMNVEV come from the germline V gene (reference sequence). CDR3 length: 17 amino acids. V trimming: 1 base; J trimming: 3 bases; junction bases outside the gene matches: 9. The CDR3: CASSLFSGGRKIYEQYF. CDR3 nucleotide sequence: TGTGCCAGCAGTTTATTTAGCGGGGGGCGGAAAATCTACGAGCAGTACTTC.

V and J are TRBV19 and TRBJ1-1; D is ambiguous. Germline V gene sequence: CDR1 LNHDA, CDR2 SQIVND (reference sequence). The CDR3 has 15 amino acids. The V gene lost 1 base and the J gene lost 1 base, with 10 bases spanning the gap. CDR3 in amino acids: CASSIGPGKNTEAFF. CDR3 in DNA: TGTGCCAGTAGTATAGGTCCGGGGAAGAACACTGAAGCTTTCTTT.

This clone was recorded only once. The V and J genes are TRBV28 and TRBJ2-5; maybe TRBD2 (5 bases). V was shortened by 4 bases and J by 3 bases, with 15 bases between the two germline ends. Germline loops: CDR1 MDHEN, CDR2 SYDVKM. CDR3 size: 15 residues. CDR3 in DNA: TGTGCCAGCAGTTCGTGGACGGGATCCAAAGAGACCCAGTACTTC. Translated, it gives CASSSWTGSKETQYF.

The chain employs TRBV19 and TRBJ1-5; 7 bases agree with TRBD1. This CDR3 has 15 residues. Trimming cost V 1 base and J 6 bases; bases outside gene matches: 6. In germline, CDR1 is LNHDA, CDR2 SQIVND (reference sequence). The CDR3 DNA reads as TGTGCCAGTAGTATAGCTGAGACAGGGTTTCAGCCCCAGCATTTT. It specifies CASSIAETGFQPQHF.

This chain links TRBV7-9 with TRBJ2-6; TRBD1 aligns across 12 bases. Trimming at V came to 4 bases and at J to 3 bases, leaving 7 bases not matched to a gene. The CDR3 totals 18 residues. Germline lookup yields CDR1 SEHNR and CDR2 FQNEAQ (reference sequence). The chain's CDR3 is CASSSSGTGGFGANVLTF. CDR3 in DNA: TGTGCCAGCAGCTCTTCGGGGACAGGGGGCTTTGGGGCCAACGTCCTGACTTTC.

The V call is TRBV9, the J call TRBJ1-2; 9 bases are shared with TRBD1. V lost 4 bases to trimming and J lost 7 bases; unmatched junction nucleotides: 8. The length of the CDR3 is 14 residues. Germline CDR1 and CDR2: SGDLS and YYNGEE. CDR3: CASSRDPQGAGYTF. The CDR3 region has the DNA TGTGCCAGCAGCCGAGACCCACAGGGGGCTGGCTACACCTTC.

The gene calls are TRBV27 and TRBJ2-3; TRBD1 is a possible D gene (6 bases). V lost 4 bases, J lost 2 bases, and 10 bases lay in between. Germline CDR1 MNHEY, CDR2 SMNVEV (reference sequence). The CDR3 extends over 14 amino acids. The CDR3 is CASSYRDTTDTQYF. In DNA form, the CDR3 reads TGTGCCAGCAGTTACAGGGATACCACAGATACGCAGTATTTT.

The table lists this clone with a count of one. The genes are TRBV5-1 and TRBJ2-3; D perhaps matches TRBD1 (5 bases). This CDR3 has 17 amino acids. Deletions cut 4 bases from V and 9 bases from J, with 27 bases between. In germline, CDR1 is SGHRS, CDR2 YFSETQ. The CDR3 sequence is CASSPQGSLGSLITQYF. The CDR3 bases are TGCGCCAGCAGCCCCCAGGGAAGCCTAGGATCCCTAATCACGCAGTATTTT.

This chain connects TRBV19 to TRBJ2-3; 13 nucleotides agree with TRBD2. V gave up 10 bases and J gave up 5 bases; unmatched junction bases: 9. The CDR3 has 15 residues. Germline values: CDR1 LNHDA, CDR2 SQIVND (reference sequence). The CDR3 sequence is CAIGLAGAGGDTQYF. For the CDR3, the DNA is TGTGCCATCGGACTAGCGGGGGCCGGGGGAGATACGCAGTATTTT.

The rearrangement uses TRBV6-2 or TRBV6-3 and TRBJ1-5; a possible D gene is TRBD1 (6 bases). The CDR3 contains 15 residues. The germline CDR1 and CDR2 sequences are MNHEY and SVGEGT. The V end lost 6 bases, the J end lost 6 bases, and 18 bases lay between the germline ends. The CDR3 reads CASSEMGQGSQPQHF. In DNA, the CDR3 is TGTGCCAGCAGCGAGATGGGGCAGGGGAGTCAGCCCCAGCATTTT.